Sequencing of this T cell receptor beta chain was carried out in a study of OX40 agonist ivuxolimab in advanced cancers. At the level of the study: Partial responses occurred in three patients (one hepatocellular carcinoma, two cutaneous melanoma). General study findings and limits: Partial responders at 0.1-3.0 mg/kg had among the lowest clonal expansion. By week 6 at 0.1 to 3.0 mg/kg, blood CD4+ and CD8+ T cells had expanded clonally.

The ends were cut back, 3 bases at V and 5 bases at J, with 10 bases in the middle. Germline-derived CDR1 and CDR2 are MDHEN and SYDVKM. The CDR3 has 13 residues. Using immunoSEQ multiplex PCR, the repertoire was profiled, and TCRdb retains in-frame clones only, with some absent. The data hold about 82,000 clones, with roughly 90% observed a single time. This clone has a single count. Antigen unknown. The TCR comes from an adult with an advanced solid tumor such as melanoma, head and neck, liver or kidney cancer. The gene calls are TRBV28 and TRBJ1-2; a possible D gene is TRBD1 (6 bases). The sample consisted of CD4+ or CD8+ T cells sorted from blood, taken in a trial of the OX40 agonist ivuxolimab. This CDR3 reads CASSFRGIYGYTF. CDR3 sequence (DNA): TGTGCCAGCAGTTTCAGGGGCATATATGGCTACACCTTC.